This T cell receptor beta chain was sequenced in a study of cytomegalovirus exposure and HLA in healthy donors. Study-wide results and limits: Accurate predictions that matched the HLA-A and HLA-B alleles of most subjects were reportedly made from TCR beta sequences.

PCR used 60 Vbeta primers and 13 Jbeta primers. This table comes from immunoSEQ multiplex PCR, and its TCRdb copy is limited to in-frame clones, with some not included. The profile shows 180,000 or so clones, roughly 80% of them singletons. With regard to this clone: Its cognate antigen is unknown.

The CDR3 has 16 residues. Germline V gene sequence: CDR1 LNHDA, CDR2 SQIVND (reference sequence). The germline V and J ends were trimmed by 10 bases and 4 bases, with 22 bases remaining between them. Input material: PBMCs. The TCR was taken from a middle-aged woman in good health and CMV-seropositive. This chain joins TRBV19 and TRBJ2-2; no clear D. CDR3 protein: CATKYQRGLITGELFF. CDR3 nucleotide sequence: TGTGCCACAAAGTACCAGAGAGGTCTCATCACCGGGGAGCTGTTTTTT.